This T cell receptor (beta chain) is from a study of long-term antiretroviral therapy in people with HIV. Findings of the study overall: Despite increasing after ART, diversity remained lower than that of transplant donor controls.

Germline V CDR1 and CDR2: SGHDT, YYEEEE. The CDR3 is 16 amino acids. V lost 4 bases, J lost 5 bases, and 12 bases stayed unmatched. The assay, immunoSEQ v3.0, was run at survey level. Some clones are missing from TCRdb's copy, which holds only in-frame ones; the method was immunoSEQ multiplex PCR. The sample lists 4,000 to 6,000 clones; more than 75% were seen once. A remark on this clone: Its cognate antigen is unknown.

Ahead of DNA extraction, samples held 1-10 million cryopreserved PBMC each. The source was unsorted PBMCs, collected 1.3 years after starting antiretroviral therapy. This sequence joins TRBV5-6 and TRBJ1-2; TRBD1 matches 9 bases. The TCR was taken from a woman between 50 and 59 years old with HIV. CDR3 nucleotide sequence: TGTGCCAGCAGCCTGACGGGGACAGGGAATAGGTATGGCTACACCTTC. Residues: CASSLTGTGNRYGYTF.